One TCR beta chain is described in this entry. Data came from immunoSEQ multiplex PCR; TCRdb stores just in-frame clones and leaves some out. The sample consists of roughly 2,500,000 clones, 93% of them appearing once. This entry is derived from a study of shared clonotypes between healthy human individuals. The CDR3 runs 13 residues. Between the trimmed V and J ends, which lost 4 bases and 3 bases, there was a span of 7 bases. Germline V lookup: CDR1 SEHNR, CDR2 FQNEAQ (reference sequence). The clonotype comes from a man aged 18 to 29 in good health. Some clones in this sample may be carry-over from other donors' samples. The chain has TRBV7-9 and TRBJ2-1; D not resolved. The sample taken for sequencing was naive CD4+ T cells from PBMCs. Subset of the sample: CD45RA+ positively selected. CDR3 sequence (DNA): TGTGCCAGCAGCTCGACTCTCTACAATGAGCAGTTCTTC. Its protein product is CASSSTLYNEQFF.